Listed below are T cell receptor beta chains from one sample, sequenced in a study of post-analysis software for immune sequencing data. MiXCR was run by TCRdb on the PCR reads, yielding one entry per CDR3 protein. The table includes 500,000 to 600,000 distinct CDR3 sequences, about 40% detected once. Specimen: blood. All receptors come from a girl aged 10 to 17 with multiple sclerosis. Each CDR3 is given with its conserved first and last residue.

v_call,j_call,cdr3_aa
TRBV12-3/TRBV12-4,TRBJ1-1,CASRIPGQGNTEAFF
TRBV12-3/TRBV12-4,TRBJ1-1,CASSFFVNTEAFF
TRBV18,TRBJ2-3,CASSPPGADTQYF
TRBV4-1,TRBJ2-7,CASSPQTTGLGYEQYF
TRBV12-3/TRBV12-4,TRBJ2-1,CASSRRGEGVDEKFF
TRBV5-1,TRBJ1-1,CASRDPSGNTEAFF
TRBV5-1,TRBJ2-7,CASSLWTGGAYEQYF
TRBV12-3/TRBV12-4,TRBJ2-1,CASSFGRTGDEQFF
TRBV7-2,TRBJ1-2,CASSFIPGQGTGGYTF
TRBV28,TRBJ1-1,CASSDPRGRPEAFF
TRBV4-1,TRBJ1-6,CASSQEGQGARIGSPLHF
TRBV7-2,TRBJ1-2,CASSRQTSQGSNGYTF
TRBV10-3,TRBJ1-2,CAISEKKAGNYGYTF
TRBV10-3,TRBJ1-5,CAISEREGQPQHF
TRBV11-1,TRBJ2-6,CASSSMTRSGMTGANVLTF
TRBV20-1,TRBJ1-5,CSARDRGAQPQHF
TRBV27,TRBJ2-2,CASSLYDPNTGELFF
TRBV7-6,TRBJ2-1,CASSLGPGAHEQFF
TRBV10-3,TRBJ2-2,CAISAGEQPTGELFF
TRBV2,TRBJ1-5,CASTGGGNQPQHF
TRBV5-1,TRBJ1-1,CASSLAIQMNTEAFF
TRBV29-1,TRBJ2-3,CSVAPVLSTDTQYF
TRBV3-1,TRBJ2-3,CASSPGLAPTDTQYF
TRBV12-3/TRBV12-4,TRBJ1-2,CASSFRGRANYGYTF
TRBV7-9,TRBJ2-5,CASSLTPYQETQYF
TRBV6-5,TRBJ1-2,CASKETAGDSGYTF
TRBV29-1,TRBJ2-3,CSVGVVRADTQYF
TRBV4-1,TRBJ1-2,CASIGQGNYGYTF
TRBV5-1,TRBJ2-1,CASTREGAPSYNEQFF
TRBV6-2/TRBV6-3,TRBJ2-6,CASKQVSGANVLTF
TRBV6-5,TRBJ2-5,CASSYRIQETQYF
TRBV24-1,TRBJ2-7,CATSDSGTVSYEQYF
TRBV5-1,TRBJ2-7,CASRYDGEQYF
TRBV5-5,TRBJ1-1,CASSSIRGEAFF
TRBV20-1,TRBJ1-2,CSAGVGTGSFPNYGYTF
TRBV12-3/TRBV12-4,TRBJ1-1,CASSPLVGKTNTEAFF
TRBV25-1,TRBJ2-1,CASSDLAGGDNEQFF
TRBV20-1,TRBJ1-2,CSASGPGQYNYGYTF
TRBV6-1,TRBJ2-5,CASSSTSPKETQYF
TRBV29-1,-,CSVSGRQGLSEQYF
TRBV12-3/TRBV12-4,TRBJ2-1,CASSHGTGGYNEQFF
TRBV11-2,TRBJ1-4,CASSLDLQLNEKLFF
TRBV11-2,TRBJ1-4,CASSPLGGATNEKLFF
TRBV24-1,TRBJ1-5,CATSASNSNQPQHF
TRBV4-1,TRBJ1-5,CASSPSAWATNSNQPQHF
TRBV5-1,TRBJ2-3,CASSRTLGGVVTDTQYF
TRBV18,TRBJ1-2,CASSADRAGYTF